This T cell receptor (beta chain) emerged from a study of blood T cells in healthy people across ages. General study results and limits: More naive CD4+ cells and higher diversity marked long-lived donors relative to aged donors. It was not known whether donors were CMV positive (a possible confounder of expanded clonotype changes).

The junction had 5 bases not matched to a gene; V was cut back by 6 bases and J by 5 bases. The CDR3 contains 13 residues. A remark on this clonotype: Its specificity is unknown.

Samples had at least 7 million PBMCs isolated from them. Alongside a J-beta primer mix, a sample-barcoded 5' primer served in a second PCR lasting about 7 to 12 cycles. TCRdb re-called the 5' RACE reads with MiXCR, one entry per CDR3 protein. The sample lists around 700,000 distinct CDR3 sequences, 25% occurring once. The sample was also linked to a second study, of T cells of mothers and their children.

The receptor was isolated from a boy under 18 in good health. Sequences were obtained from blood. This chain links TRBV12-3 or TRBV12-4 with TRBJ2-3; 7 bases map to TRBD2. CDR3 amino acids: CASRTGLVDTQYF. In DNA form, the CDR3 reads TGTGCCAGCAGAACCGGACTAGTAGATACGCAGTATTTT.